Below are 4 T cell receptor beta chains sequenced from a single sample in a study of shared clonotypes between healthy human individuals. Libraries were prepared by immunoSEQ multiplex PCR; TCRdb keeps only in-frame clonotypes and omits some of them. The sample shows some 2.3 million clones, over 85% of them seen only once. The sample consisted of naive CD4+ T cells from PBMCs. Documented subset: CD45RA+ positively selected. The receptors originated from a man aged 18-30 years in good health. Some clones in this sample may be carry-over from other donors' samples.

The DNA of the CDR3 is TGCGCCAGCAGCTTGGGCCTGGGCGCGGGAGCCAACACCGGGGAGCTGTTTTTT. Translating it yields CASSLGLGAGANTGELFF. The chain carries TRBV5-1 and TRBJ2-2, with 7 nucleotides matching TRBD2. The CDR3 sequence is 18 residues long. Germline CDR1 reads SGHRS; CDR2 reads YFSETQ. Trimming removed 0 bases from V and 2 bases from J; junction bases left unmatched: 10.

This clone was observed a single time. This CDR3 is CASSQGAGSNQPQHF. The DNA for the CDR3 is TGTGCCAGCAGCCAAGGGGCAGGCTCCAATCAGCCCCAGCATTTT. This chain connects TRBV4-2 to TRBJ1-5; D is unresolved. The V and J ends lost 1 base and 3 bases respectively, with 10 bases between them. Germline-derived CDR1 and CDR2 are LGHNA and YNFKEQ. The CDR3 is made up of 15 amino acids.

This clone was seen a single time. The chain carries TRBV11-2 and TRBJ2-2; D remains unclear. CDR1 is SGHAT, CDR2 FQNNGV, per germline. Trimming shortened V by 4 bases and J by 1 base, and 13 bases separated the two germline ends. There are 16 residues in the CDR3. DNA of the CDR3: TGTGCCAGCAGCTCCTTTCGTCCTGGGAACACCGGGGAGCTGTTTTTT. The encoded protein is CASSSFRPGNTGELFF.

V usage is TRBV19 and J usage is TRBJ2-5; tentatively, D is TRBD1 (6 bases). Trimming removed 7 bases from V and 1 base from J, with 10 bases in between. The CDR3 has 13 amino acids. From germline, CDR1 is LNHDA and CDR2 SQIVND (reference sequence). CDR3 region: CASKDSSQETQYF. In DNA form, the CDR3 reads TGTGCCAGTAAGGACAGCTCCCAAGAGACCCAGTACTTC.